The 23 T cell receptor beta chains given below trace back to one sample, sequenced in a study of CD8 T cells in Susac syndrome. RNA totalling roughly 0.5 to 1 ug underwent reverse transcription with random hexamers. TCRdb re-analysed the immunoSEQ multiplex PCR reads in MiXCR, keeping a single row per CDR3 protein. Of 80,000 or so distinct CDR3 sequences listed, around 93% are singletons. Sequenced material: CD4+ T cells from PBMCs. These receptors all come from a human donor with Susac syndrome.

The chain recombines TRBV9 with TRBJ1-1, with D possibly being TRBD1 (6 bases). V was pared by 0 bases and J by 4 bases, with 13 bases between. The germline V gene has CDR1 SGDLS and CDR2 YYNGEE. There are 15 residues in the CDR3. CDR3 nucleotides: TGTGCCAGCAGCGTAGAAAGCAGGGGTTTCACTGAAGCTTTCTTT. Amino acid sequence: CASSVESRGFTEAFF.

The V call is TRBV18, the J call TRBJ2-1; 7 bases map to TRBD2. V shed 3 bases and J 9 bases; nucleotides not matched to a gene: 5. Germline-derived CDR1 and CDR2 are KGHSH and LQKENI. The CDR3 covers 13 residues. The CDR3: CASSPTAGVEQFF. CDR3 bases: TGTGCCAGCTCACCCACGGCGGGAGTTGAGCAGTTCTTC.

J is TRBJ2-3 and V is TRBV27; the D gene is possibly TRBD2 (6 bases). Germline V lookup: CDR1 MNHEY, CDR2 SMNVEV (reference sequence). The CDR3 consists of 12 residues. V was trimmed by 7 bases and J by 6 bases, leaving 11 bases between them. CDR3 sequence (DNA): TGTGCCAGCAAGGGAGGAGGGGATACGCAGTATTTT. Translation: CASKGGGDTQYF.

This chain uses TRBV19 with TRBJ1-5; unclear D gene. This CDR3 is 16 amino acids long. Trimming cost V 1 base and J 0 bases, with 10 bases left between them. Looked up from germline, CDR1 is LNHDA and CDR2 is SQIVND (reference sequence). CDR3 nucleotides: TGTGCCAGTAGTATAGTGACAATTACTAGCAATCAGCCCCAGCATTTT. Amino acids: CASSIVTITSNQPQHF.

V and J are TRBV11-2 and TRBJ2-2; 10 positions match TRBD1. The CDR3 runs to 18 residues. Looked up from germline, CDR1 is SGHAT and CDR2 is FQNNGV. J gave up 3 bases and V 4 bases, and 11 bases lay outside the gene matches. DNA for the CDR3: TGTGCCAGCAGCTCTGGGACAGGGGTAAGCGGTTACACCGGGGAGCTGTTTTTT. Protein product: CASSSGTGVSGYTGELFF.

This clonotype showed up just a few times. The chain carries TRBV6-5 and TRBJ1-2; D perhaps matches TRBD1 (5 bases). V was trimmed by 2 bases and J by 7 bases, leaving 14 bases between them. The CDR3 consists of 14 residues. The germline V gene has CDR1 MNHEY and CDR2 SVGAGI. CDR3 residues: CASSYGRQIRGYTF. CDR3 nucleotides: TGTGCCAGCAGTTACGGACGACAGATCCGTGGCTACACCTTC.

The CDR3, as DNA: TGTGCCAGCAGTTTATCGCTCACTAGCGGGGGGCTTGAGCAGTTCTTC. Translation: CASSLSLTSGGLEQFF. The chain couples TRBV27 to TRBJ2-1; 12 bases map to TRBD2. With 0 bases clipped from V and 9 bases from J, the junction kept 6 bases outside the gene matches. There are 16 residues in the CDR3. Germline CDR1 reads MNHEY; CDR2 reads SMNVEV (reference sequence).

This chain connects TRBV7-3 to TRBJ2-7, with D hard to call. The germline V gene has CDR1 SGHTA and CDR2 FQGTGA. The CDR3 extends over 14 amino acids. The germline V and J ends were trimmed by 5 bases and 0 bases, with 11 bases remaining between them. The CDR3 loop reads CASSVRAGSYEQYF. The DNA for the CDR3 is TGTGCCAGCAGCGTTCGAGCTGGCTCCTACGAGCAGTACTTC.

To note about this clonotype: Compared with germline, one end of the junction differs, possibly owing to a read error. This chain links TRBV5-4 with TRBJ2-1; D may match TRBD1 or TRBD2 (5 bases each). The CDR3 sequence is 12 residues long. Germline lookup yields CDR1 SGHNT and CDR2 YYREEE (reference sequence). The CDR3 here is CASSLRDRPMIF. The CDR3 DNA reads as TGTGCCAGCAGCCTTCGGGACCGCCCCATGATCTTC.

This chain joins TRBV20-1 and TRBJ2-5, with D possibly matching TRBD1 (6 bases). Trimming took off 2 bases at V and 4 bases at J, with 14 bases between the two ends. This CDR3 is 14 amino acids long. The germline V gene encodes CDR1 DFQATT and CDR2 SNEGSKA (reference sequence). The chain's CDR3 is CSARKQGGGETQYF. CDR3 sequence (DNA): TGCAGTGCTAGAAAACAGGGCGGTGGAGAGACCCAGTACTTC.

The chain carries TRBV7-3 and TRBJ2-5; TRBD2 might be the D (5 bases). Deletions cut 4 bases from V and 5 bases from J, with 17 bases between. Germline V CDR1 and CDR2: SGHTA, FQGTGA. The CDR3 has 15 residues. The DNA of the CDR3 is TGTGCCAGCAGCTCCTCCGGTAGCGTTTGGGAGACCCAGTACTTC. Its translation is CASSSSGSVWETQYF.

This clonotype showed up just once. CDR3 sequence: CASSPADRAQHF. The CDR3 nucleotides are TGTGCCAGCAGCCCCGCGGATCGGGCCCAGCATTTT. The genes are TRBV12-3 or TRBV12-4 and TRBJ1-5; D is ambiguous. This CDR3 comprises 12 residues. V lost 6 bases, J lost 11 bases, and 14 bases lay in between.

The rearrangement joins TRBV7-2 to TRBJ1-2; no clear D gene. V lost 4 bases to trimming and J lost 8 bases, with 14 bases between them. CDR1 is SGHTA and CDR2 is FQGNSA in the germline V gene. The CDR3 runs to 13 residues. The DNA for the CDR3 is TGTGCCAGCAGCTCTCGACGGTCCGAGGGCTACACCTTC. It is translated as CASSSRRSEGYTF.

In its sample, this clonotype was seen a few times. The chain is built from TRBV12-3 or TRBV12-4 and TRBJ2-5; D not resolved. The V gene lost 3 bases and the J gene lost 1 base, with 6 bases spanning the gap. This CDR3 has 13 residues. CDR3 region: CASSLPPQETQYF. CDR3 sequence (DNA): TGTGCCAGCAGTTTGCCCCCCCAAGAGACCCAGTACTTC.

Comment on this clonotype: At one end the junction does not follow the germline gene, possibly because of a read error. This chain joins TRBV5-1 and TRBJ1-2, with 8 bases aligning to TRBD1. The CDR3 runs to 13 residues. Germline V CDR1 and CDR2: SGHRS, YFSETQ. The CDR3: CASSFTGTGDTNF. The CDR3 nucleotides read TGCGCCAGCAGCTTTACCGGGACAGGAGATACCAACTTC.

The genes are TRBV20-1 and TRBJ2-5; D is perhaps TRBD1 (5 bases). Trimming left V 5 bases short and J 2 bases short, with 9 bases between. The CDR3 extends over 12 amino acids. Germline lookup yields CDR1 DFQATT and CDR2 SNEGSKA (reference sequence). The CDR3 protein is CSAGRGQETQYF. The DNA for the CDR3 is TGCAGTGCTGGTAGGGGTCAAGAGACCCAGTACTTC.

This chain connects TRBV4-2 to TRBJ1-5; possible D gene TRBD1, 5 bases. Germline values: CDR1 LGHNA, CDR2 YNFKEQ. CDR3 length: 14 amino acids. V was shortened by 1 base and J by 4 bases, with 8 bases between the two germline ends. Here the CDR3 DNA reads TGTGCCAGCAGCCAAGGGGCAGGGAATCAGCCCCAGCATTTT. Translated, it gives CASSQGAGNQPQHF.

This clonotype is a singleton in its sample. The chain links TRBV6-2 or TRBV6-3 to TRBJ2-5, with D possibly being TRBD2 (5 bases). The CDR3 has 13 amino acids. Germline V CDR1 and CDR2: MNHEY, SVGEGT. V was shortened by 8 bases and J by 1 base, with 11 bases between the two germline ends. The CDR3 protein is CASLGELQETQYF. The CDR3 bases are TGTGCCAGCCTCGGGGAGCTCCAAGAGACCCAGTACTTC.

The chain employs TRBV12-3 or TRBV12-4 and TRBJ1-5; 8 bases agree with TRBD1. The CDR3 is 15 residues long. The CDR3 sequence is CATAQRQGNNQPQHF. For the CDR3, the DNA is TGTGCAACAGCCCAGCGACAGGGGAACAATCAGCCCCAGCATTTT.

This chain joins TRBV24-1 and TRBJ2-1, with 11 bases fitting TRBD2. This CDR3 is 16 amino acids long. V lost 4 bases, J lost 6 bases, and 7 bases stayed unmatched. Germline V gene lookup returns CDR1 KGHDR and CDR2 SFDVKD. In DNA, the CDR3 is TGTGCCACCAGTGACACCGGGACTAGCGGATTCAATGAGCAGTTCTTC. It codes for CATSDTGTSGFNEQFF.

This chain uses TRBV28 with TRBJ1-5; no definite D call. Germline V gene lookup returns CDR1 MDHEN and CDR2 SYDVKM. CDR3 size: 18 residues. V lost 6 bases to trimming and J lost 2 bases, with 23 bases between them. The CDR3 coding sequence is TGTGCCAGCAGCGTCCTACTACTACAAGAGAATGGCAATCAGCCCCAGCATTTT. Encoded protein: CASSVLLLQENGNQPQHF.

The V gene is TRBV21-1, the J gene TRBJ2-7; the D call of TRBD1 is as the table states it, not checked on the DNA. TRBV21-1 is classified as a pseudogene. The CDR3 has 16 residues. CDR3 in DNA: TGTGCCAGCAGCTTAAAGCCCAGGGAAATTTGGTACGAGCAGTACTTC. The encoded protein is CASSLKPREIWYEQYF.

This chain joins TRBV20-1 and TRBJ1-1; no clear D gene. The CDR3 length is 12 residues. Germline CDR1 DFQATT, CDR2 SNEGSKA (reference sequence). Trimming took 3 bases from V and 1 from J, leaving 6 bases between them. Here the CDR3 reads CSARVRNTEAFF. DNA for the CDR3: TGCAGTGCTAGGGTAAGGAACACTGAAGCTTTCTTT.